The next 22 T cell receptor beta chains were all read from a single sample in a study of T cell responses to AZD1222 COVID-19 vaccine. The assay was immunoSEQ multiplex PCR, and TCRdb's table has in-frame clones only and misses some. Counted here are 100,000 to 150,000 clones, about nine tenths occurring once; the ten biggest clones make up 14%. The specimen was peripheral blood, collected on day 0 of AZD1222 vaccination. These receptor sequences come from an adult in good health.

The chain combines TRBV7-9 with TRBJ2-5; D is unclear. Trimming left V 5 bases short and J 1 base short, with 11 bases between. Germline V gene data show CDR1 as SEHNR and CDR2 as FQNEAQ (reference sequence). The CDR3 extends over 14 amino acids. In DNA form, the CDR3 reads TGTGCCAGCAGCACACAACAGTGCCAAGAGACCCAGTACTTC. This encodes CASSTQQCQETQYF.

The chain employs TRBV5-1 and TRBJ1-1; D is possibly TRBD1 (6 bases). CDR1 is SGHRS, CDR2 YFSETQ, per germline. V lost 3 bases, J lost 1 base, and 16 bases lay in between. CDR3 length: 16 amino acids. CDR3 DNA sequence: TGCGCCAGCAGCTGGGGCTTCAGGGGTAAGAACACTGAAGCTTTCTTT. Its translation is CASSWGFRGKNTEAFF.

The chain links TRBV27 to TRBJ1-6; D unresolved. V lost 4 bases, J lost 3 bases, and 7 bases lay in between. Germline V gene sequence: CDR1 MNHEY, CDR2 SMNVEV (reference sequence). The CDR3 is 14 residues long. CDR3 protein: CASSSRLYNSPLHF. For the CDR3, the DNA is TGTGCCAGCAGTTCCAGGCTCTATAATTCACCCCTCCACTTT.

The rearrangement uses TRBV7-8 and TRBJ2-5; the match to TRBD2 covers 15 bases. V shed 5 bases, J shed 9 bases, and the junction held 10 bases outside the gene matches. This CDR3 contains 16 residues. CDR1 is SGHVS, CDR2 FQNEAQ, per germline. DNA of the CDR3: TGTGCCAGCAGCCCACCAACCGGACTAGCGGGAGGGCCCCAGTACTTC. Its protein is CASSPPTGLAGGPQYF.

CDR3 in DNA: TGCGCCAGCAGCCAAGATGGCGGGGGGCGCAGGGACACAGATACGCAGTATTTT. Protein sequence: CASSQDGGGRRDTDTQYF. The chain links TRBV4-1 to TRBJ2-3; TRBD2 matches at 8 bases. Trimming took 0 bases from V and 2 from J; bases not matched to a gene: 10. Germline V gene lookup returns CDR1 MGHRA and CDR2 YSYEKL. This CDR3 region has 18 residues.

The chain is built from TRBV7-9 and TRBJ1-3; D not resolved. Trimming pared 8 bases from V and 7 bases from J, leaving 6 bases between. Per the germline V gene, CDR1 is SEHNR and CDR2 is FQNEAQ (reference sequence). CDR3 length: 10 residues. The CDR3 nucleotides are TGTGCCAGCGGCGGGAACACCATATATTTT. As protein: CASGGNTIYF.

The J gene is TRBJ2-7, the V gene TRBV3-1 (or the pseudogene TRBV3-2); 10 bases map to TRBD1. J lost 0 bases, V lost 4 bases, and 9 bases had no gene match. The CDR3 loop spans 17 amino acids. Germline V gene lookup returns CDR1 LGHDT and CDR2 YNNKEL (reference sequence). The CDR3 DNA is TGTGCCAGCAGCCCCCGACAGGGGGCCCTCTCCTCCTACGAGCAGTACTTC. Its translation is CASSPRQGALSSYEQYF.

This chain joins TRBV5-1 and TRBJ2-5; TRBD2 aligns across 10 bases. CDR1 and CDR2 (germline): SGHRS, YFSETQ. CDR3 length: 15 residues. After removal of 6 bases from V and 1 base from J, the junction contained 6 bases not matched to a gene. The CDR3 spells CASNLAGVFQETQYF. CDR3 coding DNA: TGCGCCAGCAACCTAGCGGGGGTTTTCCAAGAGACCCAGTACTTC.

The CDR3 here is CASSPPQGGRTEAFF. CDR3 in DNA: TGTGCCAGCAGCCCCCCACAGGGTGGGAGGACTGAAGCTTTCTTT. The chain uses TRBV9 and TRBJ1-1; D may be TRBD1 (6 bases). Germline CDR1 reads SGDLS; CDR2 reads YYNGEE. V was trimmed by 4 bases and J by 5 bases, leaving 18 bases between them. This CDR3 region has 15 residues.

V usage is TRBV29-1 and J usage is TRBJ2-7; 11 bases align to TRBD1. Germline-derived CDR1 and CDR2 are SQVTM and ANQGSEA. This CDR3 spans 13 amino acids. J gave up 4 bases and V 6 bases, and 5 bases lay outside the gene matches. The CDR3 DNA is TGCAGCGTCCCCGGACAGGGGGCTTACGAGCAGTACTTC. Its protein product is CSVPGQGAYEQYF.

CDR3 bases: TGTGCCAGCCGGAGGGATGTCTACAATGAGCAGTTCTTC. Protein sequence: CASRRDVYNEQFF. This chain uses TRBV27 with TRBJ2-1; D is possibly TRBD2 (6 bases). The CDR3 spans 13 residues. V dropped 8 bases and J dropped 3 bases, with 11 bases sitting between them. Germline-derived CDR1 and CDR2 are MNHEY and SMNVEV (reference sequence).

The count of this clone is one. The chain has TRBV5-6 and TRBJ1-2, with 10 bases matching TRBD1. The CDR3 totals 14 residues. The junction had 4 bases not matched to a gene; V was cut back by 4 bases and J by 4 bases. Germline V gives CDR1 SGHDT, CDR2 YYEEEE. CDR3 protein: CASSADRGAYGYTF. In DNA, the CDR3 is TGTGCCAGCAGCGCGGACAGGGGGGCCTATGGCTACACCTTC.

This chain joins TRBV5-1 and TRBJ1-4; the D is unclear. This CDR3 has 15 amino acids. Germline V gene data show CDR1 as SGHRS and CDR2 as YFSETQ. With 4 bases removed from V and 0 bases from J, the gap between germline ends came to 10 bases. In DNA form, the CDR3 reads TGCGCCAGCAGCCCGGTTGGTGCAACTAATGAAAAACTGTTTTTT. Residues: CASSPVGATNEKLFF.

The genes are TRBV11-3 and TRBJ1-5; weak D call: TRBD1 (5 bases). The CDR3 is 18 residues long. The V gene lost 5 bases and the J gene lost 0 bases, with 20 bases spanning the gap. In germline, CDR1 is SGHNT, CDR2 YENEEA. In nucleotides, the CDR3 is TGTGCCAGCAGCACCCGGACACACAAATCCCTTAGCAATCAGCCCCAGCATTTT. This gives the protein CASSTRTHKSLSNQPQHF.

The V and J genes are TRBV3-1 (or the pseudogene TRBV3-2) and TRBJ1-1; D not certain. CDR1 and CDR2 (germline): LGHDT, YNNKEL (reference sequence). This CDR3 contains 13 residues. Trimming shortened V by 1 base and J by 0 bases, and 3 bases separated the two germline ends. The CDR3 DNA reads TGTGCCAGCAGCCAAGCAGTGAACACTGAAGCTTTCTTT. Amino acids: CASSQAVNTEAFF.

V is TRBV5-1 and J is TRBJ2-3; 11 bases map to TRBD2. The CDR3 length is 18 residues. The V segment lost 4 bases and the J segment 6 bases; nucleotides outside the gene matches: 16. Germline CDR1 SGHRS, CDR2 YFSETQ. Here the CDR3 reads CASSLPLDLAGGSDTQYF. The DNA of the CDR3 is TGCGCCAGCAGCCTACCACTAGACCTAGCGGGAGGATCGGATACGCAGTATTTT.

This chain uses TRBV18 with TRBJ1-5; the D is unclear. The V end was cut by 2 bases, the J end by 3 bases, with 5 bases between. CDR3 length: 13 residues. CDR1 is KGHSH, CDR2 LQKENI, per germline. The CDR3 reads CASSPGNNQPQHF. The DNA for the CDR3 is TGTGCCAGCTCACCAGGGAACAATCAGCCCCAGCATTTT.

The chain joins TRBV7-2 to TRBJ1-3; 8 bases agree with TRBD1. The CDR3 sequence is 13 residues long. After removal of 5 bases from V and 7 bases from J, the junction contained 4 bases not matched to a gene. Germline V CDR1 and CDR2: SGHTA, FQGNSA. Here the CDR3 reads CASSGRQGNTIYF. CDR3 in DNA: TGTGCCAGCAGCGGTCGACAGGGGAACACCATATATTTT.

The CDR3 nucleotides read TGCGCCAGCAGCTTCTCTAATGAAAAACTGTTTTTT. Its translation: CASSFSNEKLFF. The chain is built from TRBV5-1 and TRBJ1-4; unclear D gene. The germline V and J ends were trimmed by 2 bases and 3 bases, with 2 bases remaining between them. This CDR3 region has 12 residues. Per germline, CDR1 SGHRS and CDR2 YFSETQ.

This chain connects TRBV29-1 to TRBJ2-1, with D perhaps TRBD1 (6 bases). V lost 6 bases and J lost 0, with 21 bases in between. The CDR3 loop spans 17 amino acids. Germline V lookup: CDR1 SQVTM, CDR2 ANQGSEA. This chain's CDR3 is CSVRLAARGTSYNEQFF. In DNA form, the CDR3 reads TGCAGCGTCCGCCTCGCGGCCAGGGGAACCTCCTACAATGAGCAGTTCTTC.

The chain uses TRBV21-1 and TRBJ2-1; TRBD2 is the table's D call and was not checked against the DNA. TRBV21-1 is reported as a pseudogene. CDR3 length: 14 residues. The CDR3 is CATHPSGIDNEQFF. The DNA of the CDR3 is TGTGCCACTCATCCAAGCGGGATCGACAATGAGCAGTTCTTC.

The chain links TRBV10-2 to TRBJ1-2; D remains ambiguous. The V end was cut by 3 bases, the J end by 3 bases, with 8 bases between. The CDR3 length is 13 residues. Germline V CDR1 and CDR2: WSHSY, SAAADI. The chain's CDR3 is CASSEARDYGYTF. As DNA, the CDR3 is TGCGCCAGCAGTGAAGCTAGGGACTATGGCTACACCTTC.